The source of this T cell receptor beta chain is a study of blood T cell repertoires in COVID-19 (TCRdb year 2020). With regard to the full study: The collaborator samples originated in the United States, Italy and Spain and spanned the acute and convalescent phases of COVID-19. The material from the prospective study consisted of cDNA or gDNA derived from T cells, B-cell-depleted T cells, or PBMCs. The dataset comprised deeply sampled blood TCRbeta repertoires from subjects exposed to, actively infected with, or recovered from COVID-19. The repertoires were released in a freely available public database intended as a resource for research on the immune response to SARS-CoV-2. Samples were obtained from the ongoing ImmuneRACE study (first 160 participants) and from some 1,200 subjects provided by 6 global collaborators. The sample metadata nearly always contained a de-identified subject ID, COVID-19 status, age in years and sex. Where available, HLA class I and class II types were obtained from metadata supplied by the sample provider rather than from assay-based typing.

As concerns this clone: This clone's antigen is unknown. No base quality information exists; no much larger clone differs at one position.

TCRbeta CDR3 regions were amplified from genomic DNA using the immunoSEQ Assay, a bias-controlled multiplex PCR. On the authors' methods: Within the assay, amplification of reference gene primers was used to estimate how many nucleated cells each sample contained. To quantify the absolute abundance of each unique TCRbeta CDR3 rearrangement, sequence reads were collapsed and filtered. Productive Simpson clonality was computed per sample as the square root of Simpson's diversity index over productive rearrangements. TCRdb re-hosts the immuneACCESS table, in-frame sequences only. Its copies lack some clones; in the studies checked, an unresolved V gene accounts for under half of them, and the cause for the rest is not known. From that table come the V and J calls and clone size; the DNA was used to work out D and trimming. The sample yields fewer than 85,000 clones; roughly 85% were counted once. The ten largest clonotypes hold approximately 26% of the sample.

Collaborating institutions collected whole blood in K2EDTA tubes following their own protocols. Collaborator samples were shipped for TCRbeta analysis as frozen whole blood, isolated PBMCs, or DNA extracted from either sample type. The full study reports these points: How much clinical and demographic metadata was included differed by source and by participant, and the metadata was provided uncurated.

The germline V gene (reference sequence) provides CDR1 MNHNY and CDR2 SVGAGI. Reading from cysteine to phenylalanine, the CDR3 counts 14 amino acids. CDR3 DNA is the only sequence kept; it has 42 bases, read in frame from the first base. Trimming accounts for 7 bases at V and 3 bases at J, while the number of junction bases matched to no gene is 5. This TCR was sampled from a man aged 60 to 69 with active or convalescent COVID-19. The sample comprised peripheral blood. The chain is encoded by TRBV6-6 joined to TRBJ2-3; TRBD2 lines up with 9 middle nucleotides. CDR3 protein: CASKAGGPTDTQYF. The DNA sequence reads TGTGCCAGCAAGGCGGGGGGGCCAACAGATACGCAGTATTTT.